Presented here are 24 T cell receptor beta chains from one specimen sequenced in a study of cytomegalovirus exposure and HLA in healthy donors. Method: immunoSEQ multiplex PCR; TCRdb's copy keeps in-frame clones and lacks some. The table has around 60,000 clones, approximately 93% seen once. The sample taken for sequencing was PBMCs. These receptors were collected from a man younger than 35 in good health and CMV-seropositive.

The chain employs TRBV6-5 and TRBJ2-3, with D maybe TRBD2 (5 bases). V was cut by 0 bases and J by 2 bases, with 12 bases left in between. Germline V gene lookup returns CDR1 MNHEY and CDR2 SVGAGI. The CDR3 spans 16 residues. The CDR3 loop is CASSYSTQRATDTQYF. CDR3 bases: TGTGCCAGCAGTTACTCGACGCAGAGGGCCACAGATACGCAGTATTTT.

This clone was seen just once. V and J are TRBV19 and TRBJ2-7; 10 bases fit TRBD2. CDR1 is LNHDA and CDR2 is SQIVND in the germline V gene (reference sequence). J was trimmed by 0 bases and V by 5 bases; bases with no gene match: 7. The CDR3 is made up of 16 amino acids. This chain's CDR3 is CASSPSGTSVSYEQYF. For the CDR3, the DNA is TGTGCCAGTAGTCCCTCCGGGACTAGCGTCTCCTACGAGCAGTACTTC.

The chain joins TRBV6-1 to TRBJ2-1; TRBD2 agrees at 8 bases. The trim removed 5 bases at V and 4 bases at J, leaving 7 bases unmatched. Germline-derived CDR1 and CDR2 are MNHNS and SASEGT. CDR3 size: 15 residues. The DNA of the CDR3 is TGTGCCAGCAGTAAAACGACTAGCGAGTACAATGAGCAGTTCTTC. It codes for CASSKTTSEYNEQFF.

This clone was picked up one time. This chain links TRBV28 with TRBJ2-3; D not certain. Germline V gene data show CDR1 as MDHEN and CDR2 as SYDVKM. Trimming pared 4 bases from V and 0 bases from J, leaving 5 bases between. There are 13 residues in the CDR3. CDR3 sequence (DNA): TGTGCCAGCAGTTCTCCTAGCACAGATACGCAGTATTTT. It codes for CASSSPSTDTQYF.

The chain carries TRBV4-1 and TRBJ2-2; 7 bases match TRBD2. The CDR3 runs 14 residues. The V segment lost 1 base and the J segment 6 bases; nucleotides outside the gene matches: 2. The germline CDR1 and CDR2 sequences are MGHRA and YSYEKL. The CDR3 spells CASSQAGGAGELFF. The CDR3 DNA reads TGCGCCAGCAGCCAAGCTGGGGGGGCCGGGGAGCTGTTTTTT.

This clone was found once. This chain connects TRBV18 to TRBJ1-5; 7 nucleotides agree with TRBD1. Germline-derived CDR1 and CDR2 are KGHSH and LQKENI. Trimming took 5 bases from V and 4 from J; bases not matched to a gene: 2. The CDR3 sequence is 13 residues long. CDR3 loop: CASSSDRNQPQHF. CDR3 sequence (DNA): TGTGCCAGCTCATCGGACAGGAATCAGCCCCAGCATTTT.

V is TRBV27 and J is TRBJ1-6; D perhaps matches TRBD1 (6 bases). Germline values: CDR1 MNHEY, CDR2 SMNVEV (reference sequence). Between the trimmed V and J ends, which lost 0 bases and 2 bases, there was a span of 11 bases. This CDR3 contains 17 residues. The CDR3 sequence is CASSLSGGLPYNSPLHF. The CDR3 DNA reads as TGTGCCAGCAGTTTATCGGGGGGGCTTCCCTATAATTCACCCCTCCACTTT.

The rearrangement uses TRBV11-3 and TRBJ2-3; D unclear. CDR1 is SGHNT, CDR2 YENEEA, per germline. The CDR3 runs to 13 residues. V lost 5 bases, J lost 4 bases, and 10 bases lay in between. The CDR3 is CASSAYQADTQYF. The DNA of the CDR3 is TGTGCCAGCAGCGCCTACCAGGCAGATACGCAGTATTTT. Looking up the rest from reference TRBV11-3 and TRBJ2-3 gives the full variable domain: EAGVVQSPRYKIIEKKQPVAFWCNPISGHNTLYWYLQNLGQGPELLIRYENEEAVDDSQLPKDRFSAERLKGVDSTLKIQPAELGDSAVYLCASSAYQADTQYFGPGTRLTVL.

CDR3 nucleotide sequence: TGTGCCAGCAGTGGGGGGGTCGAGCAGTACTTC. This codes for CASSGGVEQYF. This chain connects TRBV2 to TRBJ2-7, with a tentative D call TRBD2 (6 bases). The CDR3 has 11 residues. Germline V gene lookup returns CDR1 SNHLY and CDR2 FYNNEI. Between the trimmed V and J ends, which lost 4 bases and 6 bases, there was a span of 7 bases.

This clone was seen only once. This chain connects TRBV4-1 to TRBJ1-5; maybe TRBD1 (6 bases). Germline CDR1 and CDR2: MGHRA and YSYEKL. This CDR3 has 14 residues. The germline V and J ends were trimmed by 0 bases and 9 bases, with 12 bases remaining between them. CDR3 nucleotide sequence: TGCGCCAGCAGCCAAGAAGCAGGGGCTTGGCCCCAGCATTTT. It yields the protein CASSQEAGAWPQHF.

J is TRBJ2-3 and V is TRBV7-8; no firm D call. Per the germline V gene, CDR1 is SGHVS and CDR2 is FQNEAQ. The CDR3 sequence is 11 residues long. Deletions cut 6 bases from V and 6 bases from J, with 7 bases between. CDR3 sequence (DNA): TGTGCCAGCAGTCGCAGGGATACGCAGTATTTT. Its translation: CASSRRDTQYF. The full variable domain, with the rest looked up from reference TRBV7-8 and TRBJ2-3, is GAGVSQSPRYKVAKRGQDVALRCDPISGHVSLFWYQQALGQGPEFLTYFQNEAQLDKSGLPSDRFFAERPEGSVSTLKIQRTQQEDSAVYLCASSRRDTQYFGPGTRLTVL.

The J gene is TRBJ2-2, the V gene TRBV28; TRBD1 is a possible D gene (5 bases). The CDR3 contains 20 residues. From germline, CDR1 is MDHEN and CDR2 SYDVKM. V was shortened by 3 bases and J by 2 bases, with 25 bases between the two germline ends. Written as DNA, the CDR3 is TGTGCCAGCAGTTTGTATTGGGGCCACAAAACTGAACGTAACACCGGGGAGCTGTTTTTT. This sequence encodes CASSLYWGHKTERNTGELFF.

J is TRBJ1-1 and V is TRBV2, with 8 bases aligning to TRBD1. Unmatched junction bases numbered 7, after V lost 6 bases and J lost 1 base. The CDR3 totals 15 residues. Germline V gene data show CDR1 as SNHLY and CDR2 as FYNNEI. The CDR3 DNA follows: TGTGCCAGCAGCGCCACCAGGGGGCGGAACACTGAAGCTTTCTTT. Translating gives CASSATRGRNTEAFF. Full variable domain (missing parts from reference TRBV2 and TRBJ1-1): EPEVTQTPSHQVTQMGQEVILRCVPISNHLYFYWYRQILGQKVEFLVSFYNNEISEKSEIFDDQFSVERPDGSNFTLKIRSTKLEDSAMYFCASSATRGRNTEAFFGQGTRLTVV.

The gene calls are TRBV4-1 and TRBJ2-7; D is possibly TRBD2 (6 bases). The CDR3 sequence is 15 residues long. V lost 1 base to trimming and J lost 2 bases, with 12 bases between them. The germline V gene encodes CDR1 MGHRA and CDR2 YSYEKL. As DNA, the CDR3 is TGCGCCAGCAGCCAAGTCTCGTCGGGGGCCTACGAGCAGTACTTC. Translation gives CASSQVSSGAYEQYF.

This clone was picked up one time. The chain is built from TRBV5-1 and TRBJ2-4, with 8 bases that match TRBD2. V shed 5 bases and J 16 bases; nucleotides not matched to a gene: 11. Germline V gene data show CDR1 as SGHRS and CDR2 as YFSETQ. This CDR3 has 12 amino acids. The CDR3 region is CASRLSEGLVYF. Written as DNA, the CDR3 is TGCGCCAGCAGACTTTCTGAGGGACTAGTCTACTTC.

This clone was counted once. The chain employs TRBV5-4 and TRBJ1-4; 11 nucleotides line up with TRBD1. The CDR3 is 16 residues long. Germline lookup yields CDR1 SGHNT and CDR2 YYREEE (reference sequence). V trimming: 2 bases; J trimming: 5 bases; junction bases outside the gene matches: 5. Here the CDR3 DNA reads TGTGCCAGCAGCTTCGGGACAGGGGGGGCCAATGAAAAACTGTTTTTT. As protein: CASSFGTGGANEKLFF.

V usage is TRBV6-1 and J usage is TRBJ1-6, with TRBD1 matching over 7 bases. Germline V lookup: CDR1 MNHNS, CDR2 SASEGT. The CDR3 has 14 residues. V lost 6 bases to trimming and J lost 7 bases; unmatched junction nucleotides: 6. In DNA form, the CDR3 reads TGTGCCAGCAGGCCGACAGGGTCGAATTCACCCCTCCACTTT. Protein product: CASRPTGSNSPLHF.

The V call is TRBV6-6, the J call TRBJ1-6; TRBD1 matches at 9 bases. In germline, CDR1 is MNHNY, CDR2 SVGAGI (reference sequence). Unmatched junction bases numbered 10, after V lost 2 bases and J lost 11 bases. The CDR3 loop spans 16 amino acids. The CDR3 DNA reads TGTGCCAGCAGTTACCTCGGGACAGGGTCTAGTGCACCCCTCCACTTT. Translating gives CASSYLGTGSSAPLHF.

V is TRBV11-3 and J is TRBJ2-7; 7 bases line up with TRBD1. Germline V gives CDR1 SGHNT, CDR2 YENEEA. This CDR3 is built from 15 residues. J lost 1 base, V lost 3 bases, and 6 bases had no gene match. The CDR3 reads CASSFRGQASYEQYF. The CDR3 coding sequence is TGTGCCAGCAGCTTCAGAGGACAGGCATCCTACGAGCAGTACTTC. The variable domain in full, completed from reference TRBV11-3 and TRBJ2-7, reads EAGVVQSPRYKIIEKKQPVAFWCNPISGHNTLYWYLQNLGQGPELLIRYENEEAVDDSQLPKDRFSAERLKGVDSTLKIQPAELGDSAVYLCASSFRGQASYEQYFGPGTRLTVT.

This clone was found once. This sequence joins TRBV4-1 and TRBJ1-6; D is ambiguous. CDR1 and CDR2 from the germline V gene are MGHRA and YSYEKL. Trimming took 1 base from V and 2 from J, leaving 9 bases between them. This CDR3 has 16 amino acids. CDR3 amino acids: CASSQAEAAYNSPLHF. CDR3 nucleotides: TGCGCCAGCAGCCAAGCGGAGGCGGCCTATAATTCACCCCTCCACTTT.

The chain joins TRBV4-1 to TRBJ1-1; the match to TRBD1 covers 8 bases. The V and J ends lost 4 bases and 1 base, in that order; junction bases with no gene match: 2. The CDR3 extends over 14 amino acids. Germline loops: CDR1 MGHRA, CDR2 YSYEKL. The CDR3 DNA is TGCGCCAGCAGCCTACAGGGGGGGAACACTGAAGCTTTCTTT. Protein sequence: CASSLQGGNTEAFF.

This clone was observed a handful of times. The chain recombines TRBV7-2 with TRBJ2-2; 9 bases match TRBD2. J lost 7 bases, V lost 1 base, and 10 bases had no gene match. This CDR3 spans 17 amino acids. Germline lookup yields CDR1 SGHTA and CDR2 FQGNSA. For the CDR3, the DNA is TGTGCCAGCAGCTTAGATCGCGGGAGGGGCTCCGGCGGGGAGCTGTTTTTT. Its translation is CASSLDRGRGSGGELFF.

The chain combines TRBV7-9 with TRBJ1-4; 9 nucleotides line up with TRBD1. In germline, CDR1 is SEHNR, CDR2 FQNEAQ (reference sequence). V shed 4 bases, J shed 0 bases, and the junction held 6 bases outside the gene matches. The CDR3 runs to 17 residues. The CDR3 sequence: CASSSRTGDATNEKLFF. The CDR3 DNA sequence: TGTGCCAGCAGCTCCCGGACAGGGGATGCAACTAATGAAAAACTGTTTTTT. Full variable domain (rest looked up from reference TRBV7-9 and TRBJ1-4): DTGVSQNPRHKITKRGQNVTFRCDPISEHNRLYWYRQTLGQGPEFLTYFQNEAQLEKSRLLSDRFSAERPKGSFSTLEIQRTEQGDSAMYLCASSSRTGDATNEKLFFGSGTQLSVL.

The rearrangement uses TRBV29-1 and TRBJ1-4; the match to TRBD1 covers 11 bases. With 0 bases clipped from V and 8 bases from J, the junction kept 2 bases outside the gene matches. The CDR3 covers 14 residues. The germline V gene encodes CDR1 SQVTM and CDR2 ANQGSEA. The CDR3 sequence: CSVEDGTGGEKLFF. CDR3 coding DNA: TGCAGCGTTGAAGACGGGACAGGGGGAGAAAAACTGTTTTTT.